The clone carrying this T cell receptor beta chain came up a few times. These data originate in a study of blood T cell repertoires in COVID-19. Study-wide context: From T cells, B-cell-depleted T cells, or PBMCs came the material, which was cDNA or gDNA.

Germline CDR1 MDHEN, CDR2 SYDVKM. Trimming pared 5 bases from V and 8 bases from J, leaving 9 bases between. The CDR3 loop spans 11 amino acids. The cohort comprised adults aged about 18 to 90 years residing in approximately 25 US areas. Cohort placement rested on clinical history that participants reported themselves. Original methodology: Reference gene primer amplification gave nucleated cell count estimates. The table came from immunoSEQ multiplex PCR; TCRdb's copy has only in-frame clones and leaves some out. Clone size and the V and J calls come from that table; the DNA yielded D and trimming. The table includes around 250,000 clones, approximately 85% detected once.

The J gene is TRBJ1-1, the V gene TRBV28; unclear D gene. The sample comprised PBMCs or T cells enriched from blood (not recorded which). The receptor's source is a woman aged 45 to 65 who had recovered from COVID-19. The CDR3 loop is CASSQAREAFF. In DNA, the CDR3 is TGTGCCAGCAGTCAGGCAAGGGAAGCTTTCTTT.